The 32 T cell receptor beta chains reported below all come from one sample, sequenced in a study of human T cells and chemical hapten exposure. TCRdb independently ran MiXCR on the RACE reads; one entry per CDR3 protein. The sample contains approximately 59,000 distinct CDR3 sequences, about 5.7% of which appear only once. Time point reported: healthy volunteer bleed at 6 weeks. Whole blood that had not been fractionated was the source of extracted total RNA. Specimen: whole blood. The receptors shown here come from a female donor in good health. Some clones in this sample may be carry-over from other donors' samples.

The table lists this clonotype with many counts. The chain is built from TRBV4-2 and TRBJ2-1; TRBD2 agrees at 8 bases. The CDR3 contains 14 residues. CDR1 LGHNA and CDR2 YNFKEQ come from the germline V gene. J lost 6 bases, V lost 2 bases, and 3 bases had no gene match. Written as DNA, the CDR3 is TGTGCCAGCAGCCAAAAGCGGGAGATCAATGAGCAGTTCTTC. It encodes CASSQKREINEQFF.

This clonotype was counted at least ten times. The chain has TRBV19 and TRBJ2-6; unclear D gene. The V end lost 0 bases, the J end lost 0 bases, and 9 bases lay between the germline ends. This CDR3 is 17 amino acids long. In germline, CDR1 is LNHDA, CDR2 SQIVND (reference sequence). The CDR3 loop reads CASSIEGLSSGANVLTF. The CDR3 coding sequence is TGTGCCAGTAGTATAGAAGGCTTGAGCTCTGGGGCCAACGTCCTGACTTTC.

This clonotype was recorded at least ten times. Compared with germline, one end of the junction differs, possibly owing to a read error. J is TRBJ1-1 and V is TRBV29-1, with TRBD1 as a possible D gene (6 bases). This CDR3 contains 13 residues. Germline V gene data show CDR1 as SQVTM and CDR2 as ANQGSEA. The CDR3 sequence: CSVEGGVETEAFF. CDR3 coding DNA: TGCAGCGTCGAAGGGGGTGTTGAAACTGAAGCTTTCTTT.

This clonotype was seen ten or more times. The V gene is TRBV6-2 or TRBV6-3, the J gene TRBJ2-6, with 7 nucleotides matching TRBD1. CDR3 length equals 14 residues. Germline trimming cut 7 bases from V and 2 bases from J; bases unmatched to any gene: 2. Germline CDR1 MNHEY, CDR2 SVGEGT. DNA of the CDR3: TGTGCCAGCACCCAGGGGGCTGGGGCCAACGTCCTGACTTTC. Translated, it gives CASTQGAGANVLTF.

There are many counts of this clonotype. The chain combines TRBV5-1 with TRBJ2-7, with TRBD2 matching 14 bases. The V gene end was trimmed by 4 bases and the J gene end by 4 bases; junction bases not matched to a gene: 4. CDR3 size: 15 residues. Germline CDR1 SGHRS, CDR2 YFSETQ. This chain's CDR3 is CASSGTSGRSYEQYF. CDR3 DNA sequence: TGCGCCAGCAGCGGGACTAGCGGGAGAAGTTACGAGCAGTACTTC.

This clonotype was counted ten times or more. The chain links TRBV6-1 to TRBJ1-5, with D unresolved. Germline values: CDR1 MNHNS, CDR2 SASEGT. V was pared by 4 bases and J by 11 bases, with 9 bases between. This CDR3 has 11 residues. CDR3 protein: CASSGWASQHF. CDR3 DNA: TGTGCCAGCAGTGGGTGGGCATCCCAGCATTTT.

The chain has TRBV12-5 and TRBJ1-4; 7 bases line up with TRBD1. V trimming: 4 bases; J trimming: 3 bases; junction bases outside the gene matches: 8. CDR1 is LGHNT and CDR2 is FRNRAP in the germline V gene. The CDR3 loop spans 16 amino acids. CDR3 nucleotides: TGTGCTAGTGGTTCACCCGCGGGACAGCCTAATGAAAAACTGTTTTTT. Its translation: CASGSPAGQPNEKLFF.

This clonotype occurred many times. CDR3 amino acids: CASGGEQGIGGAFF. CDR3 sequence (DNA): TGTGCCAGCGGGGGAGAACAGGGCATCGGGGGGGCTTTCTTT. The V and J genes are TRBV6-1 and TRBJ1-1; maybe TRBD1 (6 bases). The CDR3 consists of 14 residues. The V end was cut by 8 bases, the J end by 11 bases, with 24 bases between. In germline, CDR1 is MNHNS, CDR2 SASEGT.

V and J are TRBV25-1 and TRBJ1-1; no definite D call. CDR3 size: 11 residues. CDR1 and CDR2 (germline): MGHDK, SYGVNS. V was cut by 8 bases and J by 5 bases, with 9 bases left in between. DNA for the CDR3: TGTGCCAGCGGTTGGGAGACTGAAGCTTTCTTT. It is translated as CASGWETEAFF.

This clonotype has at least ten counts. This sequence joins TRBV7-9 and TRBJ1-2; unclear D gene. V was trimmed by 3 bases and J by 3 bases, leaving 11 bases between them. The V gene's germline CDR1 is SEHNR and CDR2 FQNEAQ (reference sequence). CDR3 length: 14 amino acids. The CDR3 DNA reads TGTGCCAGCAGCTTCTCCAACGGCGACTATGGCTACACCTTC. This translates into CASSFSNGDYGYTF.

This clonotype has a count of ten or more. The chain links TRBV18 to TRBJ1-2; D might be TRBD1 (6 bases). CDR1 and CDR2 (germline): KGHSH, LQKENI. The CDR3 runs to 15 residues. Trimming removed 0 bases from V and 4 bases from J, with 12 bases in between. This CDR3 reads CASSPPRTEVYGYTF. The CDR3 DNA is TGTGCCAGCTCACCACCGAGGACAGAGGTCTATGGCTACACCTTC.

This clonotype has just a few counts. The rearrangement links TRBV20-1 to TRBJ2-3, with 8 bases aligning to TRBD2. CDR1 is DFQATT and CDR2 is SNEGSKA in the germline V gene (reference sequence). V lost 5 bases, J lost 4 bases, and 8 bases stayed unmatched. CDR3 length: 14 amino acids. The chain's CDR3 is CSAGYGTRPDTQYF. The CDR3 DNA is TGCAGTGCTGGCTACGGGACTAGACCAGATACGCAGTATTTT.

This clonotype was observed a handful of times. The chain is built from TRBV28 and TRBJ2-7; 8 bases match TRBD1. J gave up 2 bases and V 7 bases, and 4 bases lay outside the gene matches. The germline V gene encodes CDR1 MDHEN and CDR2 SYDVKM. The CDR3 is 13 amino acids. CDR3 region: CASKAGGPYEQYF. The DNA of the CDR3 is TGTGCCAGCAAAGCAGGGGGCCCCTACGAGCAGTACTTC.

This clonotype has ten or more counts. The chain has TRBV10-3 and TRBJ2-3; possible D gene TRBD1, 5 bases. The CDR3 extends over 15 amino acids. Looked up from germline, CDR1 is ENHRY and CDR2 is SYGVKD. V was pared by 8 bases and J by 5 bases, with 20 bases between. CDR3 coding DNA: TGTGCCATCTCCTCCAGGGTGGCGCCGTTAGATACGCAGTATTTT. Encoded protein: CAISSRVAPLDTQYF.

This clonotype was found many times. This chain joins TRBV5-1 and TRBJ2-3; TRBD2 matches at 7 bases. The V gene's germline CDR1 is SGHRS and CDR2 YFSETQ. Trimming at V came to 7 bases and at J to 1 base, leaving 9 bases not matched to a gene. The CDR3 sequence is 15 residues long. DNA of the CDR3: TGCGCCAGCGGGTCGACTAGCAGAGGCACAGATACGCAGTATTTT. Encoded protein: CASGSTSRGTDTQYF.

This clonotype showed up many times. The CDR3 loop reads CSGSSGTSLQETQYF. CDR3 coding DNA: TGCAGCGGGTCCTCCGGGACTAGCTTACAAGAGACCCAGTACTTC. The chain links TRBV29-1 to TRBJ2-5; 9 bases align to TRBD2. V dropped 7 bases and J dropped 2; count of bases not matched to a gene: 11. The V gene's germline CDR1 is SQVTM and CDR2 ANQGSEA. This CDR3 is built from 15 residues.

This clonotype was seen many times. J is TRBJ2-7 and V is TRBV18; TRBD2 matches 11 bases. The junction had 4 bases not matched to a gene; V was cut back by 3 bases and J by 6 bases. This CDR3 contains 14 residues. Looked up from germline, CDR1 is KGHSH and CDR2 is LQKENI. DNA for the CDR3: TGTGCCAGCTCACCCGGGACTAGCGGTAGCGAGCAGTACTTC. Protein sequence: CASSPGTSGSEQYF.

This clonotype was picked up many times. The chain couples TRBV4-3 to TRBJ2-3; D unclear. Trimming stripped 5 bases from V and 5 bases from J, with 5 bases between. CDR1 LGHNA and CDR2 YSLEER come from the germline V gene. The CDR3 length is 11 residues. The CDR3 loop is CASSDGDTQYF. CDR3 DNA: TGCGCCAGCAGCGATGGAGATACGCAGTATTTT.

The CDR3, as DNA: TGTGCCAGCAGCGCGACTAGGACTAGCACAGATACGCAGTATTTT. Amino acid sequence: CASSATRTSTDTQYF. V usage is TRBV7-6 and J usage is TRBJ2-3; D is perhaps TRBD2 (6 bases). CDR1 is SGHVS, CDR2 FNYEAQ, per germline. This CDR3 contains 15 residues. V was pared by 5 bases and J by 0 bases, with 12 bases between.

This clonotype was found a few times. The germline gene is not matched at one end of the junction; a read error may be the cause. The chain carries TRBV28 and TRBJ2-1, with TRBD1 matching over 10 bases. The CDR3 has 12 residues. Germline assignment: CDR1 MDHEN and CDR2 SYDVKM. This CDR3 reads CASSLQTGGGIF. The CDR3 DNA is TGTGCCAGCAGTTTACAGACAGGGGGCGGGATCTTC.

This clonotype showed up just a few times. The DNA of the CDR3 is TGTGCCACCCACTACGATAGAGGACTCGACCAAGAGACCCAGTACTTC. Translation: CATHYDRGLDQETQYF. The chain is built from TRBV6-6 and TRBJ2-5, with a tentative D call TRBD2 (5 bases). The ends were cut back, 10 bases at V and 0 bases at J, with 21 bases in the middle. The CDR3 covers 16 residues. In germline, CDR1 is MNHNY, CDR2 SVGAGI (reference sequence).

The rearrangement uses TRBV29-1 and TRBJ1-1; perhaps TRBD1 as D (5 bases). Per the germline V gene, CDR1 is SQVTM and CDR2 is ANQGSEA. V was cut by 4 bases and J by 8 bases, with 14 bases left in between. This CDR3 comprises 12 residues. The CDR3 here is CSVGDETAEAFF. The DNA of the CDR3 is TGCAGCGTTGGTGACGAGACAGCAGAAGCTTTCTTT.

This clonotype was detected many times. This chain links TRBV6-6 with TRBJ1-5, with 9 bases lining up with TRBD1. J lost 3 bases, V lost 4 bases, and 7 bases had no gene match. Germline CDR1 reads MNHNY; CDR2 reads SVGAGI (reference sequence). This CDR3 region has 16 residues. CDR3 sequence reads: CASSFTGQGYNQPQHF. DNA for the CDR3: TGTGCCAGCAGTTTTACGGGACAGGGTTACAATCAGCCCCAGCATTTT.

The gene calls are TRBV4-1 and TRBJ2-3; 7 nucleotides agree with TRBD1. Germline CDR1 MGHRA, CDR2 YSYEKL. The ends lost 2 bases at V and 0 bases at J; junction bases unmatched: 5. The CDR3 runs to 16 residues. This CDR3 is CASSQTDRPSTDTQYF. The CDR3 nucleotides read TGCGCCAGCAGCCAAACGGACAGGCCTAGCACAGATACGCAGTATTTT.

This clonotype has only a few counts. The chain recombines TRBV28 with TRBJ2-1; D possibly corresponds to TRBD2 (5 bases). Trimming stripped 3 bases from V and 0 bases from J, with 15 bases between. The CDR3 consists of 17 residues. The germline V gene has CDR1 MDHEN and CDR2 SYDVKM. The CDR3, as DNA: TGTGCCAGCAGTTTCCCTGAGAGGGAGAGCTCCTACAATGAGCAGTTCTTC. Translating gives CASSFPERESSYNEQFF.

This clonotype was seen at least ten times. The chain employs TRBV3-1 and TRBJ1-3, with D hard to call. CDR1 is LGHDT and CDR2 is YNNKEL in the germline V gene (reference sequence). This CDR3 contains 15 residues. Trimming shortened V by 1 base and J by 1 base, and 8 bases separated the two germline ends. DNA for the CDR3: TGTGCCAGCAGCCAAGGTTACGGGTCTGGAAACACCATATATTTT. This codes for CASSQGYGSGNTIYF. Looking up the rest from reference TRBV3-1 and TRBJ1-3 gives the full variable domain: DTAVSQTPKYLVTQMGNDKSIKCEQNLGHDTMYWYKQDSKKFLKIMFSYNNKELIINETVPNRFSPKSPDKAHLNLHINSLELGDSAVYFCASSQGYGSGNTIYFGEGSWLTVV.

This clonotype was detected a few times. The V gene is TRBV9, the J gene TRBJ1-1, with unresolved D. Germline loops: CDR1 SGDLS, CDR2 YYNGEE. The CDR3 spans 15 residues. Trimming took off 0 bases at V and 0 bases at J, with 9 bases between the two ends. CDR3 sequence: CASSVAQDMNTEAFF. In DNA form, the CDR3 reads TGTGCCAGCAGCGTAGCTCAGGATATGAACACTGAAGCTTTCTTT.

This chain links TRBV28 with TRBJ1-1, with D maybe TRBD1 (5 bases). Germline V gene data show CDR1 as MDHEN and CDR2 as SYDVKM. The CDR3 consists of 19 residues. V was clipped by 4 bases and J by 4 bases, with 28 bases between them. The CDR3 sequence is CASSSLPTGRDPRATEAFF. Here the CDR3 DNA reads TGTGCCAGCAGTTCCCTACCGACGGGGAGGGACCCTAGAGCCACTGAAGCTTTCTTT.

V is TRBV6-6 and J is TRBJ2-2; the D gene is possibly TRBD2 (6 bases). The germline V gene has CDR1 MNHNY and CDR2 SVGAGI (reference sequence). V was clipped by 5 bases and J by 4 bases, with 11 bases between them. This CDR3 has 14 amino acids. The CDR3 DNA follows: TGTGCCAGCAGTCCCGCCGGGGGCACCGGGGAGCTGTTTTTT. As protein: CASSPAGGTGELFF.

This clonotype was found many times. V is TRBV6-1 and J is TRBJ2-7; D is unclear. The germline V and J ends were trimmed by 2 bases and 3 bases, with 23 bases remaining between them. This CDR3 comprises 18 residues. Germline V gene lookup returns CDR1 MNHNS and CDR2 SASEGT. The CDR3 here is CASSEKRASSGSGYEQYF. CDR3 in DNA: TGTGCCAGCAGTGAAAAAAGGGCTAGTTCCGGGTCCGGCTACGAGCAGTACTTC.

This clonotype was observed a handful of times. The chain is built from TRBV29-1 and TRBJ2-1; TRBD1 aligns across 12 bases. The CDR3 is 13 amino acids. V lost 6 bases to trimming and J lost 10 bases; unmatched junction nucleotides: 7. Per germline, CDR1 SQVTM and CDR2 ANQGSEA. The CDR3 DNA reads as TGCAGCGTCGGGGGACAGGGGGCCTGGGAGCAGTTCTTC. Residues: CSVGGQGAWEQFF.

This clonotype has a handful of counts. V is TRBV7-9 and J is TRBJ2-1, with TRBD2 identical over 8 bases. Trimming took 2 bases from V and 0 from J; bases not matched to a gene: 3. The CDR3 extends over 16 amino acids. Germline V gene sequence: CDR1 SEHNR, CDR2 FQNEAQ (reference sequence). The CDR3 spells CASSLSGRISYNEQFF. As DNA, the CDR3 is TGTGCCAGCAGCTTAAGCGGGAGAATCTCCTACAATGAGCAGTTCTTC.